The present entry profiles one T cell receptor (beta chain) with its context. The record originates from a study of T cells in Graves' hyperthyroidism and ophthalmopathy. The source material, RNA transcripts, was used to amplify TCR beta CDR3 regions. Researchers ran a first-round RT-PCR on the TCR CDR3 using the HTBI primer set. TCRdb re-derived calls from the multiplex PCR reads in MiXCR, one entry per CDR3 protein. Altogether around 300,000 distinct CDR3 sequences are present, roughly an eighth being singletons, with the ten largest covering 34%. Clinical Activity Scores of at least 3, NOSPECS grades of at least 4 and durations under 3 months characterized ophthalmopathy patients. The CDR3 has 16 amino acids. Looked up from germline, CDR1 is SGHVS and CDR2 is FNYEAQ. The ends were cut back, 5 bases at V and 0 bases at J, with 14 bases in the middle.

Sequenced sample: blood. The TCR originated in a woman aged 40 to 50 with Graves' ophthalmopathy. V is TRBV7-6 and J is TRBJ1-3; D uncertain. The CDR3 region is CASSPSWGNSGNTIYF. The CDR3 DNA is TGTGCCAGCAGCCCTAGCTGGGGAAACTCTGGAAACACCATATATTTT. Using reference TRBV7-6 and TRBJ1-3 for the parts outside the CDR3, the full variable domain is GAGVSQSPRYKVTKRGQDVALRCDPISGHVSLYWYRQALGQGPEFLTYFNYEAQQDKSGLPNDRFSAERPEGSISTLTIQRTEQRDSAMYRCASSPSWGNSGNTIYFGEGSWLTVV.